The source of this TCR beta chain is a study of high-grade serous ovarian cancer treatment subgroups (dated by TCRdb to the early 2020s). For the wider study: On average, sequencing produced more than 13,000 reads and under 8,500 unique TCR beta rearrangements for each sample. Under a laparoscopic triage algorithm, patients with high-grade serous ovarian cancer were grouped by complete gross resection or by neoadjuvant chemotherapy response, and the study profiled the TCR beta repertoires of these patients. One primary tumor sample and two metastatic tumor samples were contributed by each patient, so that some 100 samples were obtained in total. The roughly 30-patient cohort included some ten patients with no residual disease after primary surgery (R0), some ten excellent NACT responders, and some ten poor NACT responders.

CDR1 and CDR2 are drawn from the germline V gene (reference sequence): LNHNV, YYDKDF. Trimming accounts for 5 bases at V and 14 bases at J, while the number of junction bases matched to no gene is 15. CDR3 length: 15 amino acids, cysteine to phenylalanine. The entry retains the CDR3 DNA only, 45 bases that are in frame from base 1. As regards this clone: No cognate antigen has been identified for it. No qualities accompany the bases; no much larger clone lies one base away.

The approximately 90 tumor samples underwent high-throughput TCR profiling with ImmunoSEQ. The original pipeline was this. To measure repertoire diversity, the metrics used were richness (unique productive sequences), clonality, evenness and relatedness, and the Bhattacharyya coefficient was used to assess similarity between samples. A sensitivity analysis excluded TCRs with fewer than two reads and gave consistent conclusions. Imported from immuneACCESS, the table was reduced by TCRdb to in-frame sequences with V and J called. These copies leave out some clones; in studies compared against another copy, an unresolved V gene accounts for under half, and the cause of the remainder is not known. V, J and clone size are those of that table, while D and trimming were read from the DNA. The sample table lists 12,000 to 15,000 clones, approximately 87% of them with a count of one. The top ten hold more than 6% of the sample.

Tumor samples were obtained before definitive surgery or chemotherapy. Genomic DNA was extracted by the MD Anderson Biospecimen Extraction Resource, and TCR sequencing was done by the MD Anderson Cancer Genomics Laboratory. The research as a whole found: The TCR repertoire analyses centered on CDR3, and CDR1 and CDR2 were not analyzed. Neoantigen level correlated positively with TCR clonal relatedness, and copy number variation and mutation load from whole-genome sequencing showed a positive trend with TCR clonal relatedness. Spatial information was not captured by bulk tumor TCR sequencing, so insight into HGSC tumor complexity and diversity was limited. Tumors from the same patient had repertoire similarity ranging from 0.11 to 0.79, while tumors from different patients showed almost no similarity.

The material sequenced was tumor tissue. This sequence was found in a human donor with high-grade serous ovarian cancer. The chain was built from TRBV15 and TRBJ1-6, and TRBD1 aligns with 7 junction nucleotides. The CDR3 region reads CATSPGGQKLQALHF. The DNA reads TGTGCCACCAGCCCCGGGGGACAGAAGTTACAAGCCCTCCACTTT.